Below, 8 T cell receptor beta chains from the same sample are listed, as sequenced in a study of human T cells and chemical hapten exposure. Time point specified: pre-sensitization, week 0. Treatment reported: therapeutic diphenylcyclopropenone sensitization with weekly scalp DPC. TCRdb passed the RACE reads through MiXCR, listing each CDR3 protein once. Among 380,000 or so distinct CDR3 sequences listed, 5% to 6.5% were seen once. The source material was whole blood, sampled in connection with sensitization to the hapten diphenylcyclopropenone (DPC). The receptors here all came from a woman aged 18-29 years with alopecia areata. Some clones in this sample may be carry-over from other donors' samples.

The sample holds a few counts of this clonotype. This chain uses TRBV6-1 with TRBJ2-5; no firm D call. Germline V gene lookup returns CDR1 MNHNS and CDR2 SASEGT. V was pared by 8 bases and J by 4 bases, with 11 bases between. The CDR3 has 12 residues. CDR3 coding DNA: TGTGCCAGCGAAACCACCGTAGAGACCCAGTACTTC. Protein product: CASETTVETQYF.

This clonotype was counted ten times or more. This chain links TRBV6-1 with TRBJ1-1; tentative D call: TRBD1 (5 bases). This CDR3 contains 13 residues. From germline, CDR1 is MNHNS and CDR2 SASEGT. The V and J ends lost 8 bases and 4 bases respectively, with 14 bases between them. In nucleotides, the CDR3 is TGTGCCAGCCCCCCCCGGGGGAGCACTGAAGCTTTCTTT. Amino acid sequence: CASPPRGSTEAFF.

This clonotype was recorded a few times. This chain joins TRBV6-1 and TRBJ2-1, with D perhaps TRBD2 (6 bases). This CDR3 comprises 15 residues. V lost 5 bases and J 4 bases, leaving 15 bases between the germline ends. Germline values: CDR1 MNHNS, CDR2 SASEGT. The CDR3 nucleotides read TGTGCCAGCAGTTCTGGGGACTCGGGGTACAATGAGCAGTTCTTC. Protein product: CASSSGDSGYNEQFF.

This clonotype was seen repeatedly, ten times or more. The chain recombines TRBV10-3 with TRBJ2-1; 10 bases match TRBD2. The CDR3 totals 15 residues. With 3 bases clipped from V and 3 bases from J, the junction kept 2 bases outside the gene matches. In germline, CDR1 is ENHRY, CDR2 SYGVKD. This CDR3 is CAISETSGDYNEQFF. In DNA, the CDR3 is TGTGCCATCAGTGAAACTAGCGGGGACTACAATGAGCAGTTCTTC.

This clonotype was detected ten times or more. The J gene is TRBJ1-6, the V gene TRBV6-1; 7 positions agree with TRBD1. With 10 bases clipped from V and 9 bases from J, the junction kept 9 bases outside the gene matches. The CDR3 runs to 13 residues. Germline-derived CDR1 and CDR2 are MNHNS and SASEGT. CDR3 region: CANSGTAGSPLHF. As DNA, the CDR3 is TGTGCCAACTCCGGGACAGCGGGTTCACCCCTCCACTTT.

About this clonotype: A clone one base away is much larger, so this may be a read error. The chain couples TRBV6-2 or TRBV6-3 to TRBJ1-5, with D possibly being TRBD1 (6 bases). V dropped 8 bases and J dropped 5 bases, with 13 bases sitting between them. This CDR3 region has 13 residues. CDR1 is MNHEY, CDR2 SVGEGT, per germline. DNA of the CDR3: TGTGCCAGCGGAGGACAGAGTTATCAGCCCCAGCATTTT. Translating gives CASGGQSYQPQHF.

This clonotype came up many times. The V call is TRBV24-1, the J call TRBJ2-2; 8 bases align to TRBD1. The V gene end was trimmed by 4 bases and the J gene end by 0 bases; junction bases not matched to a gene: 3. The CDR3 has 16 amino acids. Germline V gene lookup returns CDR1 KGHDR and CDR2 SFDVKD. CDR3 DNA sequence: TGTGCCACCAGTGACTCAGGGGGCGCGAACACCGGGGAGCTGTTTTTT. Protein product: CATSDSGGANTGELFF.

This clonotype was detected ten times or more. DNA of the CDR3: TGTGCCAGCAGCCGGACAGGGGGGTCCTACAATGAGCAGTTCTTC. It encodes CASSRTGGSYNEQFF. The V gene is TRBV3-1, the J gene TRBJ2-1, with TRBD1 matching 10 bases. This CDR3 spans 15 amino acids. CDR1 is LGHDT, CDR2 YNNKEL, per germline (reference sequence). V dropped 4 bases and J dropped 1; count of bases not matched to a gene: 1.